A single T cell receptor beta chain is shown here with its context. Its antigen is not identified. The data derive from a study of blood T cells in healthy people across ages. General study findings and limits: Diversity was higher, and naive CD4+ cells more numerous, in long-lived donors than in aged donors.

Combining a sample-barcoded 5' primer with a J-beta primer mix, a second PCR ran for roughly 7 to 12 cycles. TCRdb reanalysed the 5' RACE reads using MiXCR and keeps one entry per CDR3 protein. The repertoire holds about 1.4 million distinct CDR3 sequences, with approximately 59% as singletons. This CDR3 contains 16 residues. V was clipped by 5 bases and J by 4 bases, with 18 bases between them. Germline-derived CDR1 and CDR2 are LGHNT and FRNRAP. The chain joins TRBV12-5 to TRBJ2-4; D is possibly TRBD1 (5 bases). The sequence came from a man between 18 and 29 years old in good health. The sample taken for sequencing was blood. The CDR3 here is CASGLTRATAKNIQYF. The CDR3 region has the DNA TGTGCTAGTGGTCTAACCCGGGCGACAGCTAAAAACATTCAGTACTTC.